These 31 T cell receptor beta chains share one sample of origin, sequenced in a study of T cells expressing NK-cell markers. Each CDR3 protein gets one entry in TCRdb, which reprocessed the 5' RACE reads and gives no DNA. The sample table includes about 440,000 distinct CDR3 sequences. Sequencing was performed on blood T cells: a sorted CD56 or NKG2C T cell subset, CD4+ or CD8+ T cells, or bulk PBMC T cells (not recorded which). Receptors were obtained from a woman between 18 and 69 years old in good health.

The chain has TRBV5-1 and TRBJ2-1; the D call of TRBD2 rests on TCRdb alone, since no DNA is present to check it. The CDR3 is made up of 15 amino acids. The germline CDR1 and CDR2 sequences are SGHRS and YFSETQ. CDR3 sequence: CASSKAGVAYNEQFF.

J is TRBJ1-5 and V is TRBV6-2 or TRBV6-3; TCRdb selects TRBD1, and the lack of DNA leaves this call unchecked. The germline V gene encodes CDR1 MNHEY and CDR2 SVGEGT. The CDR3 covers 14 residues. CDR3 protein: CASRLGGPNQPQHF.

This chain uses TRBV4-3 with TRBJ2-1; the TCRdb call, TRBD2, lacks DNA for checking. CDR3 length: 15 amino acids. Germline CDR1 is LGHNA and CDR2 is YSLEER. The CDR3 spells CASSQLAGLYNEQFF.

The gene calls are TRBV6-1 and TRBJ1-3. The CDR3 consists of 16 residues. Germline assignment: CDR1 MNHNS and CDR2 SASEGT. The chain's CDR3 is CASRSLAAVSGNTIYF.

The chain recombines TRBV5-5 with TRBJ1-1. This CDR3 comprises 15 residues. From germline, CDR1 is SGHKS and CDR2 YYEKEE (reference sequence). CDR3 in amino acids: CASSFNQVINTEAFF.

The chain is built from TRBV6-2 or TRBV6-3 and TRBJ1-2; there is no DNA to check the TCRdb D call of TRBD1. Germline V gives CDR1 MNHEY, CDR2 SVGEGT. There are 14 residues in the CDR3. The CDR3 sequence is CASSYYTGDFGYTF.

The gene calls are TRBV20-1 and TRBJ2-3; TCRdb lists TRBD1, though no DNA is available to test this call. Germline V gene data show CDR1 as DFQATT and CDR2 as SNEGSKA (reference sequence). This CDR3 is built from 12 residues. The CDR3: CSAGRGTDTQYF.

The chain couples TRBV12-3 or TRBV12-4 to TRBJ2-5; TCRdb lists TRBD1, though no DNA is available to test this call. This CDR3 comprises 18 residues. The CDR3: CASSLSREWGGYQETQYF.

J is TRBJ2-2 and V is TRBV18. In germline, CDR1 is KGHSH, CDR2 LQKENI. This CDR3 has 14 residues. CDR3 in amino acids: CASSPQGTTGELFF. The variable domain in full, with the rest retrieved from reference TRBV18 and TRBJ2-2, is NAGVMQNPRHLVRRRGQEARLRCSPMKGHSHVYWYRQLPEEGLKFMVYLQKENIIDESGMPKERFSAEFPKEGPSILRIQQVVRGDSAAYFCASSPQGTTGELFFGEGSRLTVL.

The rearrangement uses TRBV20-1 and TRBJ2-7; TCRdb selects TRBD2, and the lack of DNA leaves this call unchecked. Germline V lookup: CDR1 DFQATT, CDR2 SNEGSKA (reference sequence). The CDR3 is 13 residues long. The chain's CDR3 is CSANGAGVIEQYF.

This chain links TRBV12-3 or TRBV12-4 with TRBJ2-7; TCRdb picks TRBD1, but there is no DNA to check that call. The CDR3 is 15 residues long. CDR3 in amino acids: CASSGTFRISYEQYF.

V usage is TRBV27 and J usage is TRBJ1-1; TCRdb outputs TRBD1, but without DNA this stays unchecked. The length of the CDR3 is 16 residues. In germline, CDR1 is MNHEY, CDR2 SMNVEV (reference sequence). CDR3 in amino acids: CASSLGGTGVNTEAFF.

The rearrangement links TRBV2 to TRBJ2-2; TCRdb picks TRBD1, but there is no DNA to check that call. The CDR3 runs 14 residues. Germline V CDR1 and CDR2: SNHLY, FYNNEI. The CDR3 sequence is CASIPDGPAGELFF.

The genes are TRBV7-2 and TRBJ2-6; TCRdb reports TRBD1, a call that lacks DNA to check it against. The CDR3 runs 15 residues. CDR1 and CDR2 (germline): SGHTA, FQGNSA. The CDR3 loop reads CASRRTGSGANVLTF.

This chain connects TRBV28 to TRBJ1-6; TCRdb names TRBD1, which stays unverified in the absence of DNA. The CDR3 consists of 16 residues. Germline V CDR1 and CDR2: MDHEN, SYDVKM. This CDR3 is CASSPSRDRRRSPLHF.

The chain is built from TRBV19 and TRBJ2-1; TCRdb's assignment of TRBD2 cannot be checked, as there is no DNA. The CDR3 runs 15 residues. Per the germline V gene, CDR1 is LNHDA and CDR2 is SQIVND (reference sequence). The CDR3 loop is CASGTSGSYRNEQFF.

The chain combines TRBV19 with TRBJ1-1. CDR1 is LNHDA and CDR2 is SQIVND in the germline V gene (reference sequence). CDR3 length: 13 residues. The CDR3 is CASSAQMNTEAFF.

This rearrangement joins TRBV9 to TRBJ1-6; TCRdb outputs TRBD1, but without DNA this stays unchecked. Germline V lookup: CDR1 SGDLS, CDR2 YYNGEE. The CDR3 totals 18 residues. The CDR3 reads CASSPGTGTATINSPLHF.

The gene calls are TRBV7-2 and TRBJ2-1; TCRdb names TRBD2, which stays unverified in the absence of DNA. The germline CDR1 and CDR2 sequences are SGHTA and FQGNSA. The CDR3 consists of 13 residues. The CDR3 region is CASSLYRERESFF.

This CDR3 reads CASSRQGMSNQPQHF. This chain joins TRBV7-2 and TRBJ1-5; no DNA is available, so the TRBD1 call from TCRdb remains unchecked. Germline-derived CDR1 and CDR2 are SGHTA and FQGNSA. The CDR3 covers 15 residues.

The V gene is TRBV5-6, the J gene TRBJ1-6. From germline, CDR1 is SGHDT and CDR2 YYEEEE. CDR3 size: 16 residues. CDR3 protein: CASSESGTSYNSPLHF.

The CDR3 protein is CASSQVGHNEQFF. J is TRBJ2-1 and V is TRBV4-3. The CDR3 runs 13 residues. Per the germline V gene, CDR1 is LGHNA and CDR2 is YSLEER.

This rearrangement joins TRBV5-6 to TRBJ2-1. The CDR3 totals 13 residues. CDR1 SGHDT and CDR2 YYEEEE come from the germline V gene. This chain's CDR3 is CASSGIWDNEQFF. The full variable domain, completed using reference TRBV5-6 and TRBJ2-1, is DAGVTQSPTHLIKTRGQQVTLRCSPKSGHDTVSWYQQALGQGPQFIFQYYEEEERQRGNFPDRFSGHQFPNYSSELNVNALLLGDSALYLCASSGIWDNEQFFGPGTRLTVL.

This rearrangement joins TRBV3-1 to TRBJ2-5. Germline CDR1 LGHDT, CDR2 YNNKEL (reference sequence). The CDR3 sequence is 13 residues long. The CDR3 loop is CASSQFVAETQYF.

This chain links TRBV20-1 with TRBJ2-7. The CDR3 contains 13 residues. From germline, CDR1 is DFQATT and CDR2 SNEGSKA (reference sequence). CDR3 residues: CSARDRLSYEQYF.

CDR3 sequence reads: CASSFADRAIYNSPLHF. The chain employs TRBV12-3 or TRBV12-4 and TRBJ1-6; TCRdb gives TRBD1 as the D gene, but with no DNA this cannot be confirmed. The CDR3 sequence is 17 residues long.

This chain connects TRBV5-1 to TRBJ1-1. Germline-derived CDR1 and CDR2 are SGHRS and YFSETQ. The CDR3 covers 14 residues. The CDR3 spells CASTYGEVNTEAFF.

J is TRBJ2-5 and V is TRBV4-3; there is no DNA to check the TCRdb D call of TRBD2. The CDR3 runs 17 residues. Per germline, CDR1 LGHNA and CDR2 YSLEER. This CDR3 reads CASSQDLAGALGETQYF.

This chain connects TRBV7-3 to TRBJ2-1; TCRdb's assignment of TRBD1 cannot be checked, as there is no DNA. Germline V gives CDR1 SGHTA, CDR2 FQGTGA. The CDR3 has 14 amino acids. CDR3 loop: CASSFEGTYNEQFF.

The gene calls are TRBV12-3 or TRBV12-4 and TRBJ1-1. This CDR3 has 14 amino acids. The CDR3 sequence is CASSSGGLYTEAFF.

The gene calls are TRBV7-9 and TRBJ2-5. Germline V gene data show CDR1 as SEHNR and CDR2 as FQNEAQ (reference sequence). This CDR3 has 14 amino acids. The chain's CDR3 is CASSHSQRGETQYF.